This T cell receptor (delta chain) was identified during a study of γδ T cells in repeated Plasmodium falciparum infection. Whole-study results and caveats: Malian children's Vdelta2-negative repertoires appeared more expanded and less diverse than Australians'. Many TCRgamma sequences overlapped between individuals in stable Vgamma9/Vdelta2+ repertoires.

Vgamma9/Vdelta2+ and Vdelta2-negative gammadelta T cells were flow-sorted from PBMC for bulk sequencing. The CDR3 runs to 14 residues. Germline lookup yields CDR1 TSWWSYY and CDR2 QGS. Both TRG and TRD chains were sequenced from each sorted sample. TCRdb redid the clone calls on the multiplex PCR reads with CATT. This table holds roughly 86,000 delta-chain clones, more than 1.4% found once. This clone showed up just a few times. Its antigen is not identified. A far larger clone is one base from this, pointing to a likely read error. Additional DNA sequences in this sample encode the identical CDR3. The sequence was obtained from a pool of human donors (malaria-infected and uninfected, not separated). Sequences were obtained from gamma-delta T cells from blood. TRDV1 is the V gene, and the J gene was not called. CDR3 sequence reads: CALGSPYRTDKLIF. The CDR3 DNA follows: TGTGCTCTTGGTAGCCCCTACAGGACCGATAAACTTATCTTT.